Below, one TCR beta chain is given with its context. The sample has other DNA sequences that encode this CDR3 too. Per germline, CDR1 MNHEY and CDR2 SVGAGI. V was trimmed by 6 bases and J by 0 bases, leaving 11 bases between them. This CDR3 spans 14 amino acids. The source of the sample is a study of T cell responses to AZD1222 COVID-19 vaccine. The protocol was immunoSEQ multiplex PCR, while the TCRdb copy is restricted to in-frame clones and leaves out a portion. The sample holds 150,000 to 180,000 clones, less than 95% seen once. Sequencing used peripheral blood, obtained on day 0 of AZD1222 vaccination. This chain links TRBV6-5 with TRBJ1-1; tentative D call: TRBD1 (5 bases). This clonotype was obtained from an adult in good health. The CDR3 DNA is TGTGCCAGCAGGGGGAGGGGCATGAACACTGAAGCTTTCTTT. Protein: CASRGRGMNTEAFF.